This TCR beta chain originates from a study of lymphopenia after photon versus proton radiotherapy. TCRdb's table, derived via immunoSEQ multiplex PCR, lists solely in-frame clones and lacks some. The table lists about 68,000 clones, about nine tenths of them singletons, with about 3.1% in the top ten. From germline, CDR1 is LNHDA and CDR2 SQIVND (reference sequence). This CDR3 is 13 amino acids long. V was shortened by 4 bases and J by 1 base, with 7 bases between the two germline ends. Comments on this clone: What it binds is not known.

Study conclusions and caveats: Under photons, naive T cells and diversity fell while effector/memory populations rose. Post-nadir diversity loss with photons came from oligoclonal expansion, particularly CD8+ Temra cells. Only patients who died were analyzed for survival; proton advantage is unproven. In patients who died, overall survival fell as post-nadir TCR diversity dropped more.

Here the sequenced sample was peripheral blood, taken from a patient treated with photon-based radiotherapy. V usage is TRBV19 and J usage is TRBJ2-5, with unresolved D. The sequence was collected from a woman in her 70s with pancreatic cancer. This CDR3 is CASSTDGQETQYF. The CDR3 coding sequence is TGTGCCAGTAGTACGGACGGCCAAGAGACCCAGTACTTC.